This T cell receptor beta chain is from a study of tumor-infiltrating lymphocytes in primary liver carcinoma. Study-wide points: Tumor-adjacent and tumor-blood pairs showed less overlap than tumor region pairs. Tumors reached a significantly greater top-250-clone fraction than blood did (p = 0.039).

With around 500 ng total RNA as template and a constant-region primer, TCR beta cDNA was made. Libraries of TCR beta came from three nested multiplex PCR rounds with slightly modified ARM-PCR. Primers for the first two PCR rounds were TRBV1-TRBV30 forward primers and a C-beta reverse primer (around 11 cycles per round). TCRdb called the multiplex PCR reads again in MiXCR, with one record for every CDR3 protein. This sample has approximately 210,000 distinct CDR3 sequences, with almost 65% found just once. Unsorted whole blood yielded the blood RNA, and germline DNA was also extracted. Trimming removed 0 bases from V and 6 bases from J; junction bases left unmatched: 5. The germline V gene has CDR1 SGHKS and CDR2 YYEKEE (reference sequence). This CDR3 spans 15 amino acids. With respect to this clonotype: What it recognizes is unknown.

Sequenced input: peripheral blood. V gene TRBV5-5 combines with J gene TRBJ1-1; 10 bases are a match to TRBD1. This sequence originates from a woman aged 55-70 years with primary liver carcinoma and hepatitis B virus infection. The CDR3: CASSLEGQGSAEAFF. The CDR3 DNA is TGTGCCAGCAGCTTGGAGGGACAGGGGAGTGCTGAAGCTTTCTTT.